The 8 T cell receptor beta chains below all came from one sample that was sequenced in a study of blood T cell repertoires in COVID-19 (TCRdb year 2020). The library was made by the immunoSEQ multiplex PCR assay. The immuneACCESS repertoire file appears here via TCRdb, limited to in-frame rearrangements. These files lack a portion of the clones; in checked studies, under half of the deficit traces to unresolved V genes, and the cause of the others is not known. The sample table holds approximately 400,000 clones, of which 89% were seen once. 0.95% to 1.5% of the sample is held by the ten biggest clonotypes. The sample consisted of peripheral blood. The source of these receptors is a man aged 35 to 55 with acute or convalescent COVID-19.

The genes are TRBV4-2 and TRBJ2-3; the D gene is possibly TRBD2 (6 bases). The V end was cut by 0 bases, the J end by 1 base, with 14 bases between. CDR1 is LGHNA, CDR2 YNFKEQ, per germline. The CDR3 sequence is 17 residues long. CDR3 coding DNA: TGTGCCAGCAGCCAAGATCGACGGGAGTCACGCACAGATACGCAGTATTTT. Protein: CASSQDRRESRTDTQYF.

V and J are TRBV5-1 and TRBJ1-5, with a possible D match to TRBD1 (6 bases). The V end lost 4 bases, the J end lost 0 bases, and 26 bases lay between the germline ends. CDR1 and CDR2 (germline): SGHRS, YFSETQ. The CDR3 length is 20 residues. CDR3 sequence (DNA): TGCGCCAGCAGCCAGTGGACCGGGACAAGGCGAAACCATAGCAATCAGCCCCAGCATTTT. It translates to CASSQWTGTRRNHSNQPQHF.

The chain couples TRBV12-3 or TRBV12-4 to TRBJ1-2; weak D call: TRBD1 (5 bases). With 0 bases removed from V and 3 bases from J, the gap between germline ends came to 5 bases. The CDR3 sequence is 13 residues long. The CDR3: CASSLATDYGYTF. CDR3 in DNA: TGTGCCAGCAGTTTAGCGACAGACTATGGCTACACCTTC.

This clone came up once. This sequence joins TRBV9 and TRBJ1-1; unclear D gene. This CDR3 spans 12 amino acids. V was trimmed by 0 bases and J by 5 bases, leaving 5 bases between them. Germline lookup yields CDR1 SGDLS and CDR2 YYNGEE. Written as DNA, the CDR3 is TGTGCCAGCAGCGTAGAGAGAACTGAAGCTTTCTTT. Translated: CASSVERTEAFF.

J is TRBJ2-7 and V is TRBV30; no firm D call. The CDR3 runs 12 residues. The ends were cut back, 0 bases at V and 2 bases at J, with 5 bases in the middle. Per the germline V gene, CDR1 is GTSNPN and CDR2 is SVGIG (reference sequence). Here the CDR3 reads CAWSVRAYEQYF. The CDR3 region has the DNA TGTGCCTGGAGTGTACGAGCCTACGAGCAGTACTTC.

V is TRBV4-3 and J is TRBJ1-1; no definite D call. V lost 4 bases to trimming and J lost 5 bases, with 11 bases between them. The CDR3 has 13 amino acids. CDR1 is LGHNA, CDR2 YSLEER, per germline. Written as DNA, the CDR3 is TGCGCCAGCAGCCCCGGACTAGGGACTGAAGCTTTCTTT. Amino acids: CASSPGLGTEAFF.

The chain carries TRBV24-1 and TRBJ2-3, with a weak D call TRBD1 (5 bases). Trimming left V 7 bases short and J 1 base short, with 14 bases between. The CDR3 sequence is 15 residues long. The germline gives CDR1 KGHDR, CDR2 SFDVKD. The CDR3 DNA follows: TGTGCCACCAGATCAGGGCGAGCAGGCACAGATACGCAGTATTTT. This codes for CATRSGRAGTDTQYF.

The chain employs TRBV6-2 or TRBV6-3 and TRBJ2-1; the match to TRBD2 covers 12 bases. The CDR3 runs 15 residues. CDR1 is MNHEY and CDR2 is SVGEGT in the germline V gene. V lost 5 bases, J lost 9 bases, and 8 bases stayed unmatched. The CDR3 sequence is CASSQGLAGIFEQFF. CDR3 nucleotides: TGTGCCAGCAGTCAAGGACTAGCGGGGATCTTTGAGCAGTTCTTC.